Below, 14 T cell receptor beta chains from the same sample are listed, as sequenced in a study of blood T cell repertoires in COVID-19 (TCRdb year 2020). Library prep was done by the immunoSEQ multiplex PCR assay. Drawn from immuneACCESS, this table holds only the in-frame rearrangements with V and J called that TCRdb kept. Clones are partly lost; checked studies trace under half to an unresolved V gene and leave the rest unexplained. The sample table records hundreds of thousands of clones; 85% to 90% of these occur just once. The top ten constitute 0.9% to 1.2% of the sample. What was sequenced was PBMCs or T cells enriched from blood (not recorded which). The receptors shown here come from a man aged 30 to 45 who had recovered from COVID-19.

V is TRBV20-1 and J is TRBJ1-3; D might be TRBD1 (5 bases). CDR1 is DFQATT and CDR2 is SNEGSKA in the germline V gene (reference sequence). The V end lost 5 bases, the J end lost 5 bases, and 7 bases lay between the germline ends. The length of the CDR3 is 11 residues. The CDR3 loop reads CSALGRNTIYF. The DNA of the CDR3 is TGCAGTGCTCTGGGGCGAAACACCATATATTTT.

V and J are TRBV28 and TRBJ2-2, with D maybe TRBD1 (6 bases). The V gene lost 1 base and the J gene lost 3 bases, with 12 bases spanning the gap. This CDR3 contains 16 residues. Looked up from germline, CDR1 is MDHEN and CDR2 is SYDVKM. This CDR3 reads CASSLSGRGHTGELFF. The CDR3 DNA follows: TGTGCCAGCAGTTTATCGGGCAGGGGTCACACCGGGGAGCTGTTTTTT.

As to this clone: Other DNA sequences in this specimen translate into the identical CDR3. CDR3 sequence (DNA): TGTGCCAGCAGCCCCGGACTGAGCAATCAGCCCCAGCATTTT. Translating gives CASSPGLSNQPQHF. The chain links TRBV2 to TRBJ1-5; D is undetermined. Per germline, CDR1 SNHLY and CDR2 FYNNEI. V gave up 6 bases and J gave up 1 base, with 10 bases separating them. CDR3 length equals 14 residues.

The chain uses TRBV7-9 and TRBJ1-1; 7 bases agree with TRBD1. With 4 bases clipped from V and 0 bases from J, the junction kept 8 bases outside the gene matches. Germline-derived CDR1 and CDR2 are SEHNR and FQNEAQ (reference sequence). CDR3 size: 16 residues. CDR3 DNA sequence: TGTGCCAGCAGCTCGACCCCCGGGACAGTGAACACTGAAGCTTTCTTT. Its translation: CASSSTPGTVNTEAFF.

This chain connects TRBV7-9 to TRBJ1-2; D unclear. Germline loops: CDR1 SEHNR, CDR2 FQNEAQ (reference sequence). This CDR3 is 14 amino acids long. Trimming left V 1 base short and J 8 bases short, with 14 bases between. Here the CDR3 reads CASSLGLANGGYTF. Here the CDR3 DNA reads TGTGCCAGCAGCTTAGGACTGGCCAACGGGGGCTACACCTTC. Full variable domain (remainder filled in from reference TRBV7-9 and TRBJ1-2): DTGVSQNPRHKITKRGQNVTFRCDPISEHNRLYWYRQTLGQGPEFLTYFQNEAQLEKSRLLSDRFSAERPKGSFSTLEIQRTEQGDSAMYLCASSLGLANGGYTFGSGTRLTVV.

V and J are TRBV15 and TRBJ2-7; TRBD1 aligns across 8 bases. Germline assignment: CDR1 LNHNV and CDR2 YYDKDF (reference sequence). Trimming cost V 5 bases and J 3 bases; bases outside gene matches: 6. The length of the CDR3 is 14 residues. CDR3 coding DNA: TGTGCCACCAGCCACGGACAGGGTGTCTACGAGCAGTACTTC. Amino acids: CATSHGQGVYEQYF.

The chain uses TRBV10-3 and TRBJ2-5, with TRBD1 as a possible D gene (6 bases). Trimming left V 6 bases short and J 2 bases short, with 13 bases between. The CDR3 covers 14 residues. Germline loops: CDR1 ENHRY, CDR2 SYGVKD. The chain's CDR3 is CAISATGKQETQYF. In DNA, the CDR3 is TGTGCCATCAGCGCAACAGGGAAGCAAGAGACCCAGTACTTC.

The CDR3 bases are TGTGCCAGCAGCTTAAGCGAGGACAGCTCCTACGAGCAGTACTTC. Translation: CASSLSEDSSYEQYF. J is TRBJ2-7 and V is TRBV11-1; D is possibly TRBD1 (6 bases). Trimming pared 2 bases from V and 0 bases from J, leaving 11 bases between. There are 15 residues in the CDR3. Germline CDR1 SGHAT, CDR2 FQDESV (reference sequence).

This chain links TRBV28 with TRBJ2-7, with D possibly matching TRBD2 (6 bases). CDR1 and CDR2 from the germline V gene are MDHEN and SYDVKM. There are 14 residues in the CDR3. The V end was cut by 8 bases, the J end by 3 bases, with 17 bases between. This CDR3 is CASAWRAVFYEQYF. The CDR3 DNA reads TGTGCCAGCGCCTGGAGGGCTGTTTTCTACGAGCAGTACTTC.

This clone was picked up one time. The same CDR3 is also encoded by other DNA sequences in this sample. The rearrangement uses TRBV2 and TRBJ2-5, with a possible D match to TRBD1 (6 bases). This CDR3 region has 12 residues. Germline V gene sequence: CDR1 SNHLY, CDR2 FYNNEI. Trimming left V 8 bases short and J 2 bases short, with 9 bases between. CDR3 residues: CASGQGQETQYF. The CDR3 nucleotides are TGTGCCAGCGGCCAGGGGCAAGAGACCCAGTACTTC. Using reference TRBV2 and TRBJ2-5 for the parts outside the CDR3, the full variable domain is EPEVTQTPSHQVTQMGQEVILRCVPISNHLYFYWYRQILGQKVEFLVSFYNNEISEKSEIFDDQFSVERPDGSNFTLKIRSTKLEDSAMYFCASGQGQETQYFGPGTRLLVL.

This chain joins TRBV27 and TRBJ1-2; 8 nucleotides align to TRBD1. Germline V gene sequence: CDR1 MNHEY, CDR2 SMNVEV (reference sequence). The junction had 6 bases not matched to a gene; V was cut back by 6 bases and J by 6 bases. The CDR3 loop spans 13 amino acids. The CDR3 here is CASRRTGLHGYTF. The DNA for the CDR3 is TGTGCCAGCAGAAGGACAGGGTTGCATGGCTACACCTTC.

This rearrangement joins TRBV3-1 (or the pseudogene TRBV3-2) to TRBJ2-1; possible D gene TRBD1, 6 bases. V lost 5 bases and J 9 bases, leaving 14 bases between the germline ends. Germline CDR1 is LGHDT and CDR2 is YNNKEL (reference sequence). The CDR3 length is 13 residues. The chain's CDR3 is CASSKGQPAEQFF. In DNA form, the CDR3 reads TGTGCCAGCAGCAAAGGACAGCCTGCTGAGCAGTTCTTC.

The chain combines TRBV3-1 (or the pseudogene TRBV3-2) with TRBJ2-3, with D unclear. CDR1 is LGHDT, CDR2 YNNKEL, per germline (reference sequence). CDR3 length: 12 amino acids. Trimming pared 1 base from V and 4 bases from J, leaving 3 bases between. The CDR3, as DNA: TGTGCCAGCAGCCAAGTCGCAGATACGCAGTATTTT. This encodes CASSQVADTQYF.

The CDR3 DNA sequence: TGTGCCCCAGCGGATCAGGGACACCCCCCGCCTGGCTACACCTTC. As protein: CAPADQGHPPPGYTF. The chain is built from TRBV24-1 and TRBJ1-2; a possible D gene is TRBD1 (6 bases). CDR3 length: 15 residues. The V gene lost 12 bases and the J gene lost 7 bases, with 26 bases spanning the gap. CDR1 is KGHDR, CDR2 SFDVKD, per germline.